The 27 T cell receptor beta chains below were found in one sample sequenced in a study of blood T cell repertoires in COVID-19. The method was immunoSEQ multiplex PCR; TCRdb's version includes in-frame clones alone and lacks a portion of them. Of over 150,000 clones in the sample, approximately 85% were seen once. What was sequenced was peripheral blood. The receptor set was obtained from a man aged 55 to 70 with COVID-19, enrolled during active disease.

V gene TRBV1 combines with J gene TRBJ1-4; the tabulated D call, TRBD1, remains unverified against the DNA. TRBV1 is tagged as a pseudogene. The CDR3 runs 17 residues. The CDR3 nucleotides read TGCACCAGCAACCGCCGGGACAGGGGGCGATGGTTTGAAAAACTGTTTTTT. This sequence encodes CTSNRRDRGRWFEKLFF.

The chain links TRBV27 to TRBJ1-1, with D possibly matching TRBD1 (5 bases). Germline-derived CDR1 and CDR2 are MNHEY and SMNVEV (reference sequence). The CDR3 length is 15 residues. Trimming shortened V by 2 bases and J by 5 bases, and 15 bases separated the two germline ends. DNA for the CDR3: TGTGCCAGCAGTTTAGGACAACTCTCAAGGACTGAAGCTTTCTTT. Translated, it gives CASSLGQLSRTEAFF.

This clone appeared a single time. J is TRBJ1-2 and V is TRBV12-3 or TRBV12-4, with D hard to call. The CDR3 loop spans 11 amino acids. V was pared by 9 bases and J by 8 bases, with 13 bases between. The CDR3 DNA reads as TGTGCCAGTGCAGTTGTGTCGGGCTACACCTTC. It translates to CASAVVSGYTF.

This chain uses TRBV3-1 (or the pseudogene TRBV3-2) with TRBJ2-7; 8 nucleotides agree with TRBD1. After removal of 0 bases from V and 0 bases from J, the junction contained 4 bases not matched to a gene. CDR3 length: 16 amino acids. Germline-derived CDR1 and CDR2 are LGHDT and YNNKEL (reference sequence). The CDR3 nucleotides read TGTGCCAGCAGCCAAGACAGGGGGCTCGGCTCCTACGAGCAGTACTTC. This gives the protein CASSQDRGLGSYEQYF.

This chain connects TRBV6-6 to TRBJ2-4; D is possibly TRBD2 (7 bases). Germline V gene data show CDR1 as MNHNY and CDR2 as SVGAGI (reference sequence). The CDR3 covers 13 residues. With 1 base removed from V and 14 bases from J, the gap between germline ends came to 15 bases. The CDR3 spells CASSYLAGEGEYF. CDR3 bases: TGTGCCAGCAGTTACTTAGCAGGGGAGGGAGAGTACTTC.

This chain connects TRBV5-1 to TRBJ2-6; the match to TRBD1 covers 8 bases. V dropped 0 bases and J dropped 1; count of bases not matched to a gene: 9. CDR1 is SGHRS and CDR2 is YFSETQ in the germline V gene. There are 19 residues in the CDR3. CDR3 bases: TGCGCCAGCAGCTTGGGGGGACAGGCTTTTGTTTCTGGGGCCAACGTCCTGACTTTC. Its translation is CASSLGGQAFVSGANVLTF.

As DNA, the CDR3 is TGTGCCAGCAGATTGACAGGGACCGAAAAACTGTTTTTT. Protein product: CASRLTGTEKLFF. J is TRBJ1-4 and V is TRBV27, with 7 bases matching TRBD1. Germline V gene lookup returns CDR1 MNHEY and CDR2 SMNVEV (reference sequence). Trimming cost V 6 bases and J 8 bases; bases outside gene matches: 6. The CDR3 runs to 13 residues.

The V and J genes are TRBV18 and TRBJ2-3, with TRBD1 identical over 9 bases. The CDR3 spans 15 residues. Germline V gene data show CDR1 as KGHSH and CDR2 as LQKENI. Unmatched junction bases numbered 7, after V lost 5 bases and J lost 4 bases. Written as DNA, the CDR3 is TGTGCCAGCTCAAAAACAGGGGGCAGGGCAGATACGCAGTATTTT. Translating it yields CASSKTGGRADTQYF.

This clone came up a few times. The chain links TRBV30 to TRBJ1-4; D uncertain. The germline V and J ends were trimmed by 7 bases and 10 bases, with 16 bases remaining between them. The CDR3 consists of 12 residues. Germline V CDR1 and CDR2: GTSNPN, SVGIG (reference sequence). The CDR3: CAFSSIYGKLFF. CDR3 bases: TGTGCCTTTTCCTCAATTTACGGAAAACTGTTTTTT.

This clone was counted once. The V call is TRBV7-8, the J call TRBJ1-6; no clear D gene. Germline V CDR1 and CDR2: SGHVS, FQNEAQ. V was trimmed by 0 bases and J by 7 bases, leaving 13 bases between them. This CDR3 spans 16 amino acids. The DNA for the CDR3 is TGTGCCAGCAGCTTAGCTTTAGTTGGAGGGAATTCACCCCTCCACTTT. Protein: CASSLALVGGNSPLHF.

The CDR3 region is CASSVGINYGYTF. The CDR3 bases are TGTGCCAGCAGCGTGGGCATTAACTATGGCTACACCTTC. The V and J genes are TRBV28 and TRBJ1-2, with D hard to call. The CDR3 loop spans 13 amino acids. Germline V gene data show CDR1 as MDHEN and CDR2 as SYDVKM. Trimming pared 6 bases from V and 1 base from J, leaving 9 bases between.

CDR3 DNA sequence: TGTGCCACCAGCAGAGATCTGGCAGGGGGCTTAGAGACCCAGTACTTC. Protein product: CATSRDLAGGLETQYF. The V gene is TRBV15, the J gene TRBJ2-5, with 8 positions matching TRBD1. V was pared by 0 bases and J by 4 bases, with 7 bases of the junction left unmatched. Germline loops: CDR1 LNHNV, CDR2 YYDKDF (reference sequence). This CDR3 spans 16 amino acids.

The chain employs TRBV23-1 and TRBJ1-5, with D perhaps TRBD1 (5 bases). TRBV23-1 is an open reading frame, and its role is uncertain. The germline V and J ends were trimmed by 8 bases and 1 base, with 15 bases remaining between them. The CDR3 consists of 15 residues. Here the CDR3 reads CASGPTAISNQPQHF. The CDR3 DNA reads as TGCGCCAGCGGCCCGACAGCGATAAGCAATCAGCCCCAGCATTTT.

The chain has TRBV4-3 and TRBJ2-1; the D gene is possibly TRBD2 (6 bases). Germline assignment: CDR1 LGHNA and CDR2 YSLEER. Trimming stripped 6 bases from V and 9 bases from J, with 18 bases between. The CDR3 totals 14 residues. The CDR3 DNA sequence: TGCGCCAGCAGTAACTTTGTTAGCGGAAGTGAGCAGTTCTTC. Its protein is CASSNFVSGSEQFF.

V gene TRBV5-1 combines with J gene TRBJ1-4, with D possibly matching TRBD1 (6 bases). This CDR3 has 14 residues. Germline V gene sequence: CDR1 SGHRS, CDR2 YFSETQ. Trimming stripped 4 bases from V and 2 bases from J, with 9 bases between. CDR3 coding DNA: TGCGCCAGCAGCAGGACAGATACTAATGAAAAACTGTTTTTT. It codes for CASSRTDTNEKLFF.

The chain is built from TRBV11-2 and TRBJ1-2; the D gene is possibly TRBD1 (5 bases). V was clipped by 4 bases and J by 7 bases, with 19 bases between them. The length of the CDR3 is 15 residues. The germline V gene has CDR1 SGHAT and CDR2 FQNNGV. CDR3 amino acids: CASSSVGRGLGGYTF. CDR3 coding DNA: TGTGCCAGCAGCTCTGTAGGGAGGGGTTTAGGTGGCTACACCTTC.

The chain is built from TRBV7-9 and TRBJ1-6, with no clear D. This CDR3 spans 13 amino acids. Trimming shortened V by 5 bases and J by 10 bases, and 12 bases separated the two germline ends. Looked up from germline, CDR1 is SEHNR and CDR2 is FQNEAQ (reference sequence). This CDR3 reads CASSRTLESPLHF. CDR3 DNA: TGTGCCAGCAGCCGTACTTTAGAGTCACCCCTCCACTTT.

The chain has TRBV7-3 and TRBJ2-7; TRBD2 might be the D (7 bases). V lost 5 bases and J lost 4, with 18 bases in between. Germline CDR1 reads SGHTA; CDR2 reads FQGTGA. There are 15 residues in the CDR3. In DNA, the CDR3 is TGTGCCAGCAGCCCTTGGGGAGGGGGTATTTACGAGCAGTACTTC. Translation: CASSPWGGGIYEQYF.

On this clone itself: The same CDR3 arises from other DNA sequences in this sample as well. The chain joins TRBV29-1 to TRBJ1-1; TRBD1 matches at 9 bases. With 5 bases clipped from V and 3 bases from J, the junction kept 1 base outside the gene matches. CDR1 SQVTM and CDR2 ANQGSEA come from the germline V gene. The CDR3 is 12 amino acids. The DNA for the CDR3 is TGCAGCGTTCGGACAGGGGACACTGAAGCTTTCTTT. Amino acid sequence: CSVRTGDTEAFF.

The chain combines TRBV6-9 with TRBJ1-4; 8 bases match TRBD1. The V and J ends lost 7 bases and 8 bases, in that order; junction bases with no gene match: 15. CDR1 is MNHGY, CDR2 SVAAGI, per germline. This CDR3 is 16 amino acids long. The CDR3 DNA reads as TGTGCCAGCAACTTCCCAGGGGTACAGGGGGGGGAAAAACTGTTTTTT. It encodes CASNFPGVQGGEKLFF.

The chain uses TRBV30 and TRBJ2-1; 9 bases map to TRBD2. Germline lookup yields CDR1 GTSNPN and CDR2 SVGIG (reference sequence). The junction had 10 bases not matched to a gene; V was cut back by 5 bases and J by 5 bases. The CDR3 consists of 15 residues. CDR3 residues: CAWCLGLALHNEQFF. The DNA of the CDR3 is TGTGCCTGGTGCCTCGGACTAGCGTTACACAATGAGCAGTTCTTC.

This clone was recorded only once. V gene TRBV19 combines with J gene TRBJ1-5; 9 nucleotides align to TRBD1. CDR3 length: 17 amino acids. The V and J ends lost 5 bases and 2 bases, in that order; junction bases with no gene match: 10. The germline CDR1 and CDR2 sequences are LNHDA and SQIVND (reference sequence). CDR3 in DNA: TGTGCCAGTAGTTTGATACAGGGGGCCGGCGGCAATCAGCCCCAGCATTTT. As protein: CASSLIQGAGGNQPQHF.

This chain links TRBV19 with TRBJ2-2, with 7 bases fitting TRBD1. With V trimmed by 10 bases and J by 4 bases, 12 bases remained unmatched. Germline-derived CDR1 and CDR2 are LNHDA and SQIVND (reference sequence). CDR3 length equals 15 residues. Written as DNA, the CDR3 is TGTGCCACCAACCAAGGGGGCTTGGGCACCGGGGAGCTGTTTTTT. Its protein product is CATNQGGLGTGELFF.

As to this clone: One end of the junction varies from germline; a read error may be responsible. This chain connects TRBV20-1 to TRBJ1-2; 7 nucleotides agree with TRBD1. CDR1 is DFQATT, CDR2 SNEGSKA, per germline (reference sequence). The CDR3 covers 9 residues. CDR3 sequence (DNA): TGCAGTGCAAATGACAGGGCCCCCTTC. Its protein product is CSANDRAPF.

The chain is built from TRBV5-1 and TRBJ2-2; TRBD1 matches at 9 bases. The J segment lost 3 bases and the V segment lost 4 bases, leaving 7 bases of the junction unmatched. There are 16 residues in the CDR3. The germline V gene has CDR1 SGHRS and CDR2 YFSETQ. As DNA, the CDR3 is TGCGCCAGCAGCGTGATGACAGGGGGGGACACCGGGGAGCTGTTTTTT. It translates to CASSVMTGGDTGELFF. Drawing the rest from reference TRBV5-1 and TRBJ2-2, the complete variable domain is KAGVTQTPRYLIKTRGQQVTLSCSPISGHRSVSWYQQTPGQGLQFLFEYFSETQRNKGNFPGRFSGRQFSNSRSEMNVSTLELGDSALYLCASSVMTGGDTGELFFGEGSRLTVL.

The rearrangement uses TRBV7-2 and TRBJ2-5; TRBD1 aligns across 7 bases. The V gene end was trimmed by 5 bases and the J gene end by 4 bases; junction bases not matched to a gene: 10. The CDR3 extends over 15 amino acids. Per the germline V gene, CDR1 is SGHTA and CDR2 is FQGNSA. CDR3 bases: TGTGCCAGCAGCCCCGTCTTTTCAGGGGGAGAGACCCAGTACTTC. This codes for CASSPVFSGGETQYF. The full variable domain, its missing parts supplied by reference TRBV7-2 and TRBJ2-5, is GAGVSQSPSNKVTEKGKDVELRCDPISGHTALYWYRQSLGQGLEFLIYFQGNSAPDKSGLPSDRFSAERTGGSVSTLTIQRTQQEDSAVYLCASSPVFSGGETQYFGPGTRLLVL.

This clone has only one observation. The rearrangement links TRBV11-3 to TRBJ2-2, with 7 bases that match TRBD2. V lost 3 bases and J lost 6; bases outside the gene matches: 1. Germline CDR1 reads SGHNT; CDR2 reads YENEEA. The CDR3 runs to 13 residues. The CDR3 nucleotides are TGTGCCAGCAGCTTCGCGGGGGCCGGGGAGCTGTTTTTT. It is translated as CASSFAGAGELFF.